The clone carrying this T cell receptor beta chain was found once. Its antigen remains unknown. The assay was immunoSEQ multiplex PCR, and TCRdb's table has in-frame clones only and misses some. The sample carries approximately 70,000 clones, approximately 90% recorded once. The data are from a study of OX40 agonist ivuxolimab in advanced cancers. Study overall: The mean age was approximately 60 years, ranging from roughly 23 to 90, with around four fifths of participants male. The study's findings and limits: Expanded clones tended on average to be more numerous among CD8+ T cells than CD4+. Certain nonresponders additionally had low normalized T-cell clonal expansion. Among the lowest peripheral clonal expansion occurred in 0.1-3.0 mg/kg partial responders.

This clonotype originated in an adult with an advanced solid tumor such as melanoma, head and neck, liver or kidney cancer. This specimen was CD4+ or CD8+ T cells sorted from blood, taken in a trial of the OX40 agonist ivuxolimab.

The CDR3 sequence is CASSQESAGVGSPLHF. The DNA for the CDR3 is TGTGCCAGCAGCCAAGAATCCGCGGGTGTCGGTTCACCCCTCCACTTT. The chain joins TRBV4-2 to TRBJ1-6; D unclear. In germline, CDR1 is LGHNA, CDR2 YNFKEQ. V gave up 0 bases and J gave up 9 bases, with 15 bases separating them. This CDR3 contains 16 residues.